The 23 T cell receptor beta chains listed next were all sequenced from one sample in a study of blood T cell repertoires in COVID-19. Data came from immunoSEQ multiplex PCR; TCRdb stores just in-frame clones and leaves some out. The profile covers roughly 100,000 clones, with 80% to 90% appearing a single time and 2.1% taken by the ten largest. Sequencing was performed on peripheral blood. These receptors were taken from a man in his fifties or sixties with COVID-19, enrolled during active disease.

V is TRBV30 and J is TRBJ1-1; 7 nucleotides match TRBD1. This CDR3 is 12 amino acids long. V dropped 5 bases and J dropped 11; count of bases not matched to a gene: 11. Germline CDR1 reads GTSNPN; CDR2 reads SVGIG (reference sequence). This CDR3 is CAWASGSGGAFF. In DNA form, the CDR3 reads TGTGCCTGGGCCTCAGGGTCAGGGGGGGCTTTCTTT.

The chain carries TRBV7-2 and TRBJ1-1; D is undetermined. Trimming took 1 base from V and 5 from J, leaving 8 bases between them. CDR3 length: 13 amino acids. CDR1 SGHTA and CDR2 FQGNSA come from the germline V gene. CDR3 residues: CASSLVPGTEAFF. The CDR3 region has the DNA TGTGCCAGCAGCTTAGTCCCCGGTACTGAAGCTTTCTTT.

The chain couples TRBV13 to TRBJ2-5, with D tentatively TRBD1 (7 bases). Deletions cut 1 base from V and 2 bases from J, with 11 bases between. Germline assignment: CDR1 PRHDT and CDR2 FYEKMQ (reference sequence). The CDR3 contains 15 residues. CDR3 protein: CASSLARGRQETQYF. The CDR3 region has the DNA TGTGCCAGCAGCTTAGCCAGGGGGAGGCAAGAGACCCAGTACTTC.

This CDR3 reads CASSQEFGKLFF. The CDR3 nucleotides are TGTGCCAGCAGCCAAGAGTTCGGAAAACTGTTTTTT. The rearrangement links TRBV14 to TRBJ1-4; D gene unclear. Trimming cost V 0 bases and J 10 bases, with 6 bases left between them. Germline V gene data show CDR1 as SGHDN and CDR2 as FVKESK. This CDR3 has 12 residues.

The gene calls are TRBV19 and TRBJ1-5; D not certain. V dropped 3 bases and J dropped 4 bases, with 4 bases sitting between them. CDR3 size: 12 residues. Germline V gene data show CDR1 as LNHDA and CDR2 as SQIVND (reference sequence). CDR3 coding DNA: TGTGCCAGTAGTATCGGGAATCAGCCCCAGCATTTT. The encoded protein is CASSIGNQPQHF. The full variable domain, in which reference TRBV19 and TRBJ1-5 provide the parts outside the CDR3, is DGGITQSPKYLFRKEGQNVTLSCEQNLNHDAMYWYRQDPGQGLRLIYYSQIVNDFQKGDIAEGYSVSREKKESFPLTVTSAQKNPTAFYLCASSIGNQPQHFGDGTRLSIL.

The chain has TRBV9 and TRBJ2-2, with D unclear. The CDR3 is 12 residues long. Trimming shortened V by 4 bases and J by 2 bases, and 3 bases separated the two germline ends. Per the germline V gene, CDR1 is SGDLS and CDR2 is YYNGEE. The CDR3 DNA reads TGTGCCAGCAGCTCAAACACCGGGGAGCTGTTTTTT. Protein product: CASSSNTGELFF. Combining the CDR3 with reference TRBV9 and TRBJ2-2 gives the whole variable domain DSGVTQTPKHLITATGQRVTLRCSPRSGDLSVYWYQQSLDQGLQFLIQYYNGEERAKGNILERFSAQQFPDLHSELNLSSLELGDSALYFCASSSNTGELFFGEGSRLTVL.

In its sample, this clone was seen once. The J gene is TRBJ2-2, the V gene TRBV28; TRBD1 might be the D (5 bases). V lost 2 bases and J 5 bases, leaving 12 bases between the germline ends. The CDR3 sequence is 15 residues long. Germline V gene data show CDR1 as MDHEN and CDR2 as SYDVKM. CDR3 residues: CASSLGQGRTGELFF. CDR3 DNA sequence: TGTGCCAGCAGTTTAGGGCAGGGAAGAACCGGGGAGCTGTTTTTT.

This clone was detected once. The rearrangement links TRBV5-1 to TRBJ2-7, with 7 bases lining up with TRBD1. The CDR3 is 15 amino acids. Trimming cost V 3 bases and J 0 bases; bases outside gene matches: 6. Germline V gives CDR1 SGHRS, CDR2 YFSETQ. CDR3 in amino acids: CASSSTGSLSYEQYF. In DNA form, the CDR3 reads TGCGCCAGCAGCTCGACAGGGTCCCTCTCCTACGAGCAGTACTTC.

The chain recombines TRBV18 with TRBJ1-5; 7 bases fit TRBD1. Germline assignment: CDR1 KGHSH and CDR2 LQKENI. The CDR3 contains 13 residues. The junction had 3 bases not matched to a gene; V was cut back by 4 bases and J by 6 bases. The CDR3 sequence is CASSQDRVQPQHF. The CDR3 nucleotides are TGTGCCAGCTCACAAGACAGGGTTCAGCCCCAGCATTTT.

The V and J genes are TRBV19 and TRBJ2-1; tentative D call: TRBD2 (5 bases). The V end lost 6 bases, the J end lost 5 bases, and 14 bases lay between the germline ends. The CDR3 consists of 14 residues. The V gene's germline CDR1 is LNHDA and CDR2 SQIVND (reference sequence). The CDR3 is CASSFRSRDNEQFF. CDR3 sequence (DNA): TGTGCCAGTAGCTTTAGGTCGAGGGACAATGAGCAGTTCTTC.

The chain uses TRBV28 and TRBJ1-6; D gene unclear. The CDR3 has 13 residues. V lost 1 base to trimming and J lost 7 bases, with 5 bases between them. Per the germline V gene, CDR1 is MDHEN and CDR2 is SYDVKM. In nucleotides, the CDR3 is TGTGCCAGCAGTTTATCGGGGAATTCACCCCTCCACTTT. Residues: CASSLSGNSPLHF.

J is TRBJ1-3 and V is TRBV10-3; D may be TRBD1 (6 bases). CDR3 size: 14 residues. Trimming left V 3 bases short and J 2 bases short, with 8 bases between. The germline CDR1 and CDR2 sequences are ENHRY and SYGVKD. CDR3 protein: CAISESGAGNTIYF. CDR3 nucleotide sequence: TGTGCCATCAGTGAATCAGGGGCTGGAAACACCATATATTTT.

Concerning this clone itself: Other DNA sequences in the same sample also yield this CDR3. The chain couples TRBV9 to TRBJ2-7; 7 nucleotides align to TRBD1. The CDR3 is made up of 14 amino acids. V gave up 0 bases and J gave up 2 bases; unmatched junction bases: 2. CDR1 and CDR2 (germline): SGDLS, YYNGEE. The CDR3 nucleotides read TGTGCCAGCAGCGTAGGGCAGGGGGCCTACGAGCAGTACTTC. Protein: CASSVGQGAYEQYF.

Here the CDR3 reads CATKIARANTGELFF. The CDR3 DNA is TGTGCCACCAAAATAGCGCGGGCAAACACCGGGGAGCTGTTTTTT. This sequence joins TRBV6-6 and TRBJ2-2; tentative D call: TRBD2 (5 bases). The CDR3 covers 15 residues. CDR1 MNHNY and CDR2 SVGAGI come from the germline V gene (reference sequence). The V end was cut by 10 bases, the J end by 2 bases, with 17 bases between.

The chain carries TRBV30 and TRBJ1-6; 9 nucleotides agree with TRBD1. CDR3 length: 15 residues. The V segment lost 5 bases and the J segment 5 bases; nucleotides outside the gene matches: 7. From germline, CDR1 is GTSNPN and CDR2 SVGIG (reference sequence). CDR3 bases: TGTGCCTGGGAAAGAAGGGACAGGGATAATTCACCCCTCCACTTT. As protein: CAWERRDRDNSPLHF.

The chain uses TRBV5-1 and TRBJ1-4; D gene uncertain. Trimming shortened V by 4 bases and J by 6 bases, and 13 bases separated the two germline ends. Germline V gene sequence: CDR1 SGHRS, CDR2 YFSETQ. CDR3 size: 14 residues. CDR3 sequence (DNA): TGCGCCAGCAGCGTCTCTCGATCGGATGAAAAACTGTTTTTT. Residues: CASSVSRSDEKLFF.

V is TRBV9 and J is TRBJ2-4; 8 bases map to TRBD1. The CDR3 loop spans 14 amino acids. CDR1 and CDR2 (germline): SGDLS, YYNGEE. Trimming cost V 1 base and J 8 bases; bases outside gene matches: 5. The CDR3 bases are TGTGCCAGCAGCGTAAGGCAGGGGGCGGACATTCAGTACTTC. This sequence encodes CASSVRQGADIQYF.

The count of this clone is one. The chain carries TRBV19 and TRBJ1-5; D possibly corresponds to TRBD1 (6 bases). Trimming took off 3 bases at V and 6 bases at J, with 18 bases between the two ends. CDR3 length: 16 amino acids. Looked up from germline, CDR1 is LNHDA and CDR2 is SQIVND (reference sequence). CDR3 bases: TGTGCCAGTAGTATGAGGGGGGGCGGGAGTTTTCAGCCCCAGCATTTT. It translates to CASSMRGGGSFQPQHF. The full variable domain, its missing parts supplied by reference TRBV19 and TRBJ1-5, is DGGITQSPKYLFRKEGQNVTLSCEQNLNHDAMYWYRQDPGQGLRLIYYSQIVNDFQKGDIAEGYSVSREKKESFPLTVTSAQKNPTAFYLCASSMRGGGSFQPQHFGDGTRLSIL.

The CDR3 DNA sequence: TGTGCCAGCAGTTTATGGACAGATAGCAATCAGCCCCAGCATTTT. Its protein is CASSLWTDSNQPQHF. The chain carries TRBV28 and TRBJ1-5, with D perhaps TRBD1 (5 bases). The V gene lost 0 bases and the J gene lost 0 bases, with 6 bases spanning the gap. CDR1 and CDR2 from the germline V gene are MDHEN and SYDVKM. This CDR3 is 15 amino acids long.

This chain uses TRBV28 with TRBJ1-5; D is unresolved. Germline CDR1 MDHEN, CDR2 SYDVKM. This CDR3 has 17 amino acids. V was pared by 6 bases and J by 0 bases, with 18 bases between. The CDR3 protein is CASSEMDSYYSNQPQHF. CDR3 nucleotide sequence: TGTGCCAGCAGCGAGATGGACTCCTACTATAGCAATCAGCCCCAGCATTTT.

This chain links TRBV7-2 with TRBJ1-1; D is unresolved. CDR3 length: 14 residues. V was cut by 4 bases and J by 1 base, with 10 bases left in between. Germline V gene sequence: CDR1 SGHTA, CDR2 FQGNSA. The CDR3 here is CASSSQAANTEAFF. For the CDR3, the DNA is TGTGCCAGCAGCTCCCAGGCCGCGAACACTGAAGCTTTCTTT.

The chain recombines TRBV6-5 with TRBJ1-5; 8 nucleotides match TRBD1. The CDR3 is made up of 14 amino acids. V was pared by 2 bases and J by 6 bases, with 3 bases of the junction left unmatched. CDR1 MNHEY and CDR2 SVGAGI come from the germline V gene. This CDR3 reads CASSYGQGSQPQHF. CDR3 coding DNA: TGTGCCAGCAGTTACGGACAGGGAAGTCAGCCCCAGCATTTT.

This sequence joins TRBV7-2 and TRBJ1-5; D possibly corresponds to TRBD1 (6 bases). The CDR3 contains 15 residues. The V end was cut by 1 base, the J end by 0 bases, with 7 bases between. Per the germline V gene, CDR1 is SGHTA and CDR2 is FQGNSA. CDR3 in amino acids: CASSLGDISNQPQHF. The CDR3 bases are TGTGCCAGCAGCTTAGGGGACATTAGCAATCAGCCCCAGCATTTT.